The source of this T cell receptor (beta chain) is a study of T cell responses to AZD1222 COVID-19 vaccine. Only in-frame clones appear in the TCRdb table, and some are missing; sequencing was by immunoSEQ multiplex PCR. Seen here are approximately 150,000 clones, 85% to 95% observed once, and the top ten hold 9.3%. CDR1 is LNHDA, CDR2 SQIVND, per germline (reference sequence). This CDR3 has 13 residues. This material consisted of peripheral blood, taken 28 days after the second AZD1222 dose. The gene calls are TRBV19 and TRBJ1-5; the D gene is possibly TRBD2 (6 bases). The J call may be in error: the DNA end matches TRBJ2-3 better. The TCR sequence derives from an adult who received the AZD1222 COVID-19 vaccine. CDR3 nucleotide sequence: TGTGCCAGTATCGGGGGTAGCAATCAGCCCCAGTATTTT. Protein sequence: CASIGGSNQPQYF.